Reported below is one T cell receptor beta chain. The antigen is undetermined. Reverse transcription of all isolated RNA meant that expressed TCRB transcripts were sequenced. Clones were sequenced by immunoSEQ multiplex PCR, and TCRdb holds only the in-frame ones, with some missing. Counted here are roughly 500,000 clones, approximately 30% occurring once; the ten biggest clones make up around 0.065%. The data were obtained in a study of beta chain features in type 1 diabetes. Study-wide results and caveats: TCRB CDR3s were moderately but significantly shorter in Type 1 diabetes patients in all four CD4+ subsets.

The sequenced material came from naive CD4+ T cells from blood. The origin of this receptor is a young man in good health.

The CDR3 bases are TGTGCCTGGAGTAATAGCGGGATTAGCACAGATACGCAGTATTTT. It encodes CAWSNSGISTDTQYF. J is TRBJ2-3 and V is TRBV30; 8 bases are shared with TRBD2. Germline lookup yields CDR1 GTSNPN and CDR2 SVGIG (reference sequence). J lost 0 bases, V lost 2 bases, and 4 bases had no gene match. This CDR3 has 15 residues. The entire variable domain, with the rest obtained from reference TRBV30 and TRBJ2-3, is as follows: SQTIHQWPATLVQPVGSPLSLECTVEGTSNPNLYWYRQAAGRGLQLLFYSVGIGQISSEVPQNLSASRPQDRQFILSSKKLLLSDSGFYLCAWSNSGISTDTQYFGPGTRLTVL.